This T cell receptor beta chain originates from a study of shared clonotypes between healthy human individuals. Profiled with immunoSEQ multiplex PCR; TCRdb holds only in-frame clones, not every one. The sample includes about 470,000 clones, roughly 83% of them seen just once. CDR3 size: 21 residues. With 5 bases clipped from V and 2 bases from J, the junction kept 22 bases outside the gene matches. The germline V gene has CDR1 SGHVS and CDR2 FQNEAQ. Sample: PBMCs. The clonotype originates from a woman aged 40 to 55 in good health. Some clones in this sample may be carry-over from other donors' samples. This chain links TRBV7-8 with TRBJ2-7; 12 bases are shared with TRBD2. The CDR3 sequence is CASSQTTGNRLAGDSPYEQYF. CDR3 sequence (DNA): TGTGCCAGCAGCCAAACGACAGGGAATAGACTAGCGGGAGACAGCCCCTACGAGCAGTACTTC.